This entry is about one T cell receptor beta chain. Its target antigen remains unknown. Base qualities are not provided; no much larger clone lies one nucleotide away. Ficoll-Paque density gradient centrifugation was used to isolate PBMCs. Reading from cysteine to phenylalanine, the CDR3 counts 14 amino acids. The kept DNA is CDR3 alone, 42 bases in frame from the first base. Per the germline V gene (reference sequence), LNHDA is the CDR1 and SQIVND is the CDR2. Trimming at the junction amounts to 3 bases on V and 3 bases on J, and the germline ends lie 9 bases apart. The sample originates from a study of T-cell memory formation after mild COVID-19 (dated by TCRdb to about 2021). About the investigation overall: TCR sequence clusters from the two donors were found to be largely donor specific. T-cell clones expanding and contracting after mild COVID-19 in two donors were tracked by longitudinal TCRalpha and TCRbeta repertoire sequencing. The cohort comprised two young, previously healthy adult volunteers, one female and one male. What the study reported, not specific to this receptor: SARS-CoV-2 specificity was not confirmed for the second-wave clones peaking on day 37. Contracting CD4+ clones appeared mostly in the CM and EM memory subsets, whereas CD8+ clones were enriched in EMRA. Clones that contracted from day 15 to 85 showed balanced CD4/CD8 phenotypes, whereas a second wave of clones that expanded from day 15 to 37 leaned towards CD4+. Some responding clones were detected in pre-infection memory, suggesting pre-existing cross-reactive memory T cells joined the SARS-CoV-2 response. Only a couple of mild cases were covered in the study, and larger cohorts including severe cases with pre-infection samples were considered necessary.

TCRdb names Illumina NovaSeq 6000 as the instrument used. TCRalpha and TCRbeta cDNA libraries were constructed by 5'RACE with constant-segment primers, with sample barcodes and unique molecular identifiers being introduced. RNA was extracted from every sample with Trizol reagent. The libraries were amplified in two PCR steps, and the second step added a second sample barcode and Illumina TruSeq adapters. Sequencing of the libraries was done on an Illumina NovaSeq, producing 2 x 150 bp paired-end reads. Per the authors' processing: Reads were demultiplexed and collapsed into UMI-guided consensus sequences with migec v1.2.7. Using mixcr v2.1.11, UMI consensuses were aligned to TRA and TRB V and J templates and then assembled into clonotypes. Expanded or contracted clonotypes were those called significant by both edgeR and NoisET, with noise models trained on biological replicates. edgeR calls used a false discovery rate-adjusted p below 0.01 and a log2 fold-change threshold of 1. PCA with hierarchical clustering of max-normalized trajectories of the 1000 most abundant clonotypes was used as exploratory dynamics analysis. Separately sequenced CD4+ and CD8+ repertoires were used to assign a CD4 or CD8 phenotype to each responding clone. The public reads were reanalyzed by TCRdb: fastp trimming at Q25, MiXCR alignment, in-frame beta chains only. CDR3 protein sequences are deduplicated, and each keeps its most common genes and DNA. The V and J calls shown here were made by TCRdb, not taken from the authors' results. Counted in this sample were about 160,000 distinct CDR3 sequences; about a third of them appeared once. The leading ten clones occupy more than 10% of the sample.

The source is an adult woman who had mild COVID-19 (a few samples of this study predate the infection). The sample titles of this study are shuffled in the database, so cell type and time point are left out; the donor was told from shared clones. The chain couples TRBV19 to TRBJ1-5; the D gene is perhaps TRBD1, on 6 matching bases. The specimen was PBMCs or a T cell subset sorted from them (not recorded which). The CDR3: CASSIRGFNQPQHF. The DNA sequence follows: TGTGCCAGTAGTATCAGGGGTTTCAATCAGCCCCAGCATTTT.